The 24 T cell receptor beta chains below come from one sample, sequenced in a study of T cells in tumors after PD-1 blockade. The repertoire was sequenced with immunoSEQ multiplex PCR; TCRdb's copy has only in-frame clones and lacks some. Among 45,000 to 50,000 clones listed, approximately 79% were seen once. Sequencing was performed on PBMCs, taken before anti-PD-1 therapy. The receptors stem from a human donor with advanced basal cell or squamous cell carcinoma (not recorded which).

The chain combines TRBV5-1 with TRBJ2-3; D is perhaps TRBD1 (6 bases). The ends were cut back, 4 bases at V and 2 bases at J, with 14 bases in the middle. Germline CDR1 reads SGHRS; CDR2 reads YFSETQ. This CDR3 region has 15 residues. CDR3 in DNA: TGCGCCAGCAGCCCCCAGACAGGTGACACAGATACGCAGTATTTT. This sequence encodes CASSPQTGDTDTQYF.

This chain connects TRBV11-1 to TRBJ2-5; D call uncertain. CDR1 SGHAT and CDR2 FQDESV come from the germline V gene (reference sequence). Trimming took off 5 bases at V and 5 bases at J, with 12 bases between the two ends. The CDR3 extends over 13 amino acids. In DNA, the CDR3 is TGTGCCAGCAGCGACCCCGCCGTGGAGACCCAGTACTTC. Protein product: CASSDPAVETQYF.

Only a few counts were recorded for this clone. CDR3 protein: CASSLADGYEQYF. DNA for the CDR3: TGTGCCAGCAGTTTAGCGGACGGCTACGAGCAGTACTTC. This chain connects TRBV27 to TRBJ2-7; D not resolved. The germline V gene encodes CDR1 MNHEY and CDR2 SMNVEV (reference sequence). The germline V and J ends were trimmed by 2 bases and 3 bases, with 8 bases remaining between them. The CDR3 covers 13 residues.

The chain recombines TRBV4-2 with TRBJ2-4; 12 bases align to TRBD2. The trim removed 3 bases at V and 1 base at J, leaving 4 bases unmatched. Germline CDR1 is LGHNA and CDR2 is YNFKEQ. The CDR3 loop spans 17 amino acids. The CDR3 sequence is CASSHRLAGVAKNIQYF. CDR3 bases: TGTGCCAGCAGCCACCGACTAGCGGGGGTCGCCAAAAACATTCAGTACTTC.

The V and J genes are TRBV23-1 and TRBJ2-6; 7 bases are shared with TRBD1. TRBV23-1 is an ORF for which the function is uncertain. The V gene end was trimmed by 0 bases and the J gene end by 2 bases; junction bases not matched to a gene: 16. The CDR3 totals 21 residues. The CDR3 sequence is CASSQSAPTGCSTTGANVLTF. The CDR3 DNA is TGCGCCAGCAGTCAATCGGCTCCGACAGGGTGTTCCACTACTGGGGCCAACGTCCTGACTTTC.

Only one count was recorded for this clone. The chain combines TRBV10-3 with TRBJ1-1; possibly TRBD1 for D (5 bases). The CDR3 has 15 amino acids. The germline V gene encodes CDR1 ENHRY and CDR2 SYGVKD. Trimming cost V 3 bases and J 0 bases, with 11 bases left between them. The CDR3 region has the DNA TGTGCCATCAGTGATTGGGAGGGGATGAACACTGAAGCTTTCTTT. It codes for CAISDWEGMNTEAFF.

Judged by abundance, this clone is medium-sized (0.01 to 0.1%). The CDR3 is CASSEGGSGELFF. CDR3 bases: TGCGCCAGCAGTGAGGGCGGGTCCGGGGAGCTGTTTTTT. J is TRBJ2-2 and V is TRBV10-2, with D maybe TRBD2 (5 bases). CDR1 is WSHSY and CDR2 is SAAADI in the germline V gene. CDR3 length: 13 residues. Trimming took off 2 bases at V and 6 bases at J, with 7 bases between the two ends.

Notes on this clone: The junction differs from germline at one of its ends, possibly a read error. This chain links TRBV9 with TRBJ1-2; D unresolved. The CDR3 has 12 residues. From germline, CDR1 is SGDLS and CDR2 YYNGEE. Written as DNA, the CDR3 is TGTGCCAGCAGCGTAGAAAGAGGCAGTCTCGCCTTC. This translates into CASSVERGSLAF.

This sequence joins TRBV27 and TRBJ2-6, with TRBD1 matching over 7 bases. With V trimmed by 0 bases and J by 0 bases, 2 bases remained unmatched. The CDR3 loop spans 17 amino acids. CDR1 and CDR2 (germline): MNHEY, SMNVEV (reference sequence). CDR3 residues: CASSLSGQSSGANVLTF. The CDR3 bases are TGTGCCAGCAGTTTATCGGGACAGAGCTCTGGGGCCAACGTCCTGACTTTC.

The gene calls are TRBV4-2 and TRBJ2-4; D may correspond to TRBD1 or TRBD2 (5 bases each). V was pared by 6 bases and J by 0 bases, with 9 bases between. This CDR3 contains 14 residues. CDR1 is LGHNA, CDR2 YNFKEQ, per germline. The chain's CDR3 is CASSPGTAKNIQYF. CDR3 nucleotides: TGTGCCAGCAGTCCCGGGACAGCCAAAAACATTCAGTACTTC.

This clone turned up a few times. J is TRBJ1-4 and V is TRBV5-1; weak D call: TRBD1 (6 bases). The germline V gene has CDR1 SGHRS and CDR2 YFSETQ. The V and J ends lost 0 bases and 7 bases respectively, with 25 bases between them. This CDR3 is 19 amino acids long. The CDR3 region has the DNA TGCGCCAGCAGCTTGGCCGAGCAGGGGCCGTCGGGGATAGGTGAAAAACTGTTTTTT. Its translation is CASSLAEQGPSGIGEKLFF.

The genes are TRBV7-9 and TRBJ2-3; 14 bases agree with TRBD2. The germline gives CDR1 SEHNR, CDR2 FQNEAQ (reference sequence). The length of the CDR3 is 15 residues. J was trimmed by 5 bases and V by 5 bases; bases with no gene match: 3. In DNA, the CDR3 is TGTGCCAGCAGCCCAGGACTAGCGGGAGGAGATACGCAGTATTTT. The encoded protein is CASSPGLAGGDTQYF.

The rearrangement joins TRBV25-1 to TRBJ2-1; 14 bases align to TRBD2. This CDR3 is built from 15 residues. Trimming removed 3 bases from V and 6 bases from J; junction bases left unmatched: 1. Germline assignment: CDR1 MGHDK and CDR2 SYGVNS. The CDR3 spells CASSEGLAGANEQFF. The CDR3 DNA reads TGTGCCAGCAGTGAGGGACTAGCGGGAGCCAATGAGCAGTTCTTC.

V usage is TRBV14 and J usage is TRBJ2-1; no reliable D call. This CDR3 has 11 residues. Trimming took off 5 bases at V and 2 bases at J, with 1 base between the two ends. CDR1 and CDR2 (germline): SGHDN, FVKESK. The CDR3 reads CASSAYNEQFF. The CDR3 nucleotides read TGTGCCAGCAGCGCCTACAATGAGCAGTTCTTC.

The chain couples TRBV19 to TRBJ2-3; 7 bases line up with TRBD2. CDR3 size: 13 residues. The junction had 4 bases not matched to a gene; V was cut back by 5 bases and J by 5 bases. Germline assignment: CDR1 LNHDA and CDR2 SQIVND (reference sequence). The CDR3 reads CASSPGGRDTQYF. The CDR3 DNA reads TGTGCCAGTAGTCCGGGGGGTCGAGATACGCAGTATTTT. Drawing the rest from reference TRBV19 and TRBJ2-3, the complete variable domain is DGGITQSPKYLFRKEGQNVTLSCEQNLNHDAMYWYRQDPGQGLRLIYYSQIVNDFQKGDIAEGYSVSREKKESFPLTVTSAQKNPTAFYLCASSPGGRDTQYFGPGTRLTVL.

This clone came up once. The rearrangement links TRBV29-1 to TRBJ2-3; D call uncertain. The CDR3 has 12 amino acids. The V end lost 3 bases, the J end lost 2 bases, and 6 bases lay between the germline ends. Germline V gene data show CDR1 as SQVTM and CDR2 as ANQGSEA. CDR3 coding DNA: TGCAGCGTTGAGGAAAACACAGATACGCAGTATTTT. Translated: CSVEENTDTQYF.

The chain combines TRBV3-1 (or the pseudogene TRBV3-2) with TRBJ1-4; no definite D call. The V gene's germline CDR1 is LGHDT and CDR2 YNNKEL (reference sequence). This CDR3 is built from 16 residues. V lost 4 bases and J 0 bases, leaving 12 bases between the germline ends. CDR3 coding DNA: TGTGCCAGCAGCCTTCGAGGCCCTGCAACTAATGAAAAACTGTTTTTT. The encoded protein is CASSLRGPATNEKLFF.

This CDR3 reads CSVEGSDSYYGYTF. The CDR3 DNA is TGCAGCGTTGAGGGGAGCGATTCTTACTATGGCTACACCTTC. This sequence joins TRBV29-1 and TRBJ1-2, with unresolved D. The germline gives CDR1 SQVTM, CDR2 ANQGSEA. The CDR3 length is 14 residues. V shed 3 bases and J shed 3 bases, with 14 bases lying between them.

CDR3 coding DNA: TGTGCCAGCAGCGATGACAGGGGCACTGAAGCTTTCTTT. Protein product: CASSDDRGTEAFF. The rearrangement links TRBV2 to TRBJ1-1; 8 nucleotides align to TRBD1. V shed 6 bases and J 4 bases; nucleotides not matched to a gene: 4. Germline V lookup: CDR1 SNHLY, CDR2 FYNNEI. The CDR3 covers 13 residues.

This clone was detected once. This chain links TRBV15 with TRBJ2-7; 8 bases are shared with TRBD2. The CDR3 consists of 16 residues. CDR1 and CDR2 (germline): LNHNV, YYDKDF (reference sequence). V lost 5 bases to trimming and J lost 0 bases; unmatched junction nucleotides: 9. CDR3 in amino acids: CATSGNSGVSSYEQYF. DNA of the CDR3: TGTGCCACCAGCGGAAATAGCGGGGTGAGCTCCTACGAGCAGTACTTC.

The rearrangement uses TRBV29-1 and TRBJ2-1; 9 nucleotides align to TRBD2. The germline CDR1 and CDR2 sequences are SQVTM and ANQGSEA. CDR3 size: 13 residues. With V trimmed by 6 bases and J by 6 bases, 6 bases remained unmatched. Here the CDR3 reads CSVIAGDFNEQFF. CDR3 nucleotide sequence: TGCAGCGTCATAGCGGGAGATTTCAATGAGCAGTTCTTC.

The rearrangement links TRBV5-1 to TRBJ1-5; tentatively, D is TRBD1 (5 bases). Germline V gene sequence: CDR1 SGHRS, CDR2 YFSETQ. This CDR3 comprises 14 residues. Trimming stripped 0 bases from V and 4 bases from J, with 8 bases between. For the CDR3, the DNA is TGCGCCAGCAGCTTGGACCCAGGGAATCAGCCCCAGCATTTT. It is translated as CASSLDPGNQPQHF.

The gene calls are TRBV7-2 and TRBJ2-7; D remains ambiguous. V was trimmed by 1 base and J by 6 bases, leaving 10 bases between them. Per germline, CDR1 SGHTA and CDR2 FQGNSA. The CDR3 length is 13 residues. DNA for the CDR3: TGTGCCAGCAGCTTAGACTACAGTACCGAGCAGTACTTC. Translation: CASSLDYSTEQYF.

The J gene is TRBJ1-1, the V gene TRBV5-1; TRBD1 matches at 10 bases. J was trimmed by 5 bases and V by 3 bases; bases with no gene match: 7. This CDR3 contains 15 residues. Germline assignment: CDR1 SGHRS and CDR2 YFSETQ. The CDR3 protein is CASSSTGTGVTEAFF. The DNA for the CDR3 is TGCGCCAGCAGCTCGACCGGGACAGGGGTGACTGAAGCTTTCTTT.